Given below is one T cell receptor beta chain in context. Its target is unknown. The data were taken from a study of long-term antiretroviral therapy in people with HIV. Whole-study results and caveats: Even long-term ART left TRB diversity below transplant donor controls, despite gains. HIV repertoires showed narrower CDR3 length ranges than controls. Pre-ART expanded clones dominated the repertoire at every time point. Missing from the dataset were any data on ART adherence, viral resistance or therapy changes.

With survey level as its setting, the immunoSEQ assay was v3.0. Clones were sequenced by immunoSEQ multiplex PCR, and TCRdb holds only the in-frame ones, with some missing. The table includes tens of thousands of clones, around 74% detected once. The CDR3 is made up of 15 amino acids. Germline loops: CDR1 SEHNR, CDR2 FQNEAQ (reference sequence). With 1 base removed from V and 8 bases from J, the gap between germline ends came to 15 bases. Sequencing was performed on unsorted PBMCs, taken 3 years after starting antiretroviral therapy. The sequence came from a man aged 45-65 years with HIV. The gene calls are TRBV7-9 and TRBJ2-1, with no clear D. The DNA for the CDR3 is TGTGCCAGCAGCTTAGGTCAGACATACCTCGATGAGCAGTTCTTC. This encodes CASSLGQTYLDEQFF.